Below, 18 T cell receptor beta chains from the same sample are listed, as sequenced in a study of blood T cell repertoires in COVID-19. Profiled with immunoSEQ multiplex PCR; TCRdb holds only in-frame clones, not every one. The profile shows more than 110,000 clones, roughly 89% of them singletons. The sample comprised peripheral blood. These receptors all stem from a man aged 60-69 years with active or convalescent COVID-19.

This clone has more than one count but fewer than ten. The chain employs TRBV5-1 and TRBJ2-1; TRBD1 aligns across 8 bases. The CDR3 is 15 residues long. J was trimmed by 4 bases and V by 0 bases; bases with no gene match: 3. CDR1 and CDR2 (germline): SGHRS, YFSETQ. The CDR3 protein is CASSLEGTGYNEQFF. The CDR3 DNA reads TGCGCCAGCAGCTTGGAGGGGACAGGATACAATGAGCAGTTCTTC.

The V and J genes are TRBV2 and TRBJ2-1, with D tentatively TRBD2 (7 bases). Trimming removed 7 bases from V and 6 bases from J, with 13 bases in between. Germline loops: CDR1 SNHLY, CDR2 FYNNEI. The CDR3 has 13 amino acids. The CDR3 sequence: CASMVRGRNEQFF. The CDR3 region has the DNA TGTGCCAGCATGGTGCGGGGGCGCAATGAGCAGTTCTTC.

The chain employs TRBV4-1 and TRBJ2-7, with 9 bases aligning to TRBD1. This CDR3 is built from 15 residues. Germline lookup yields CDR1 MGHRA and CDR2 YSYEKL. J lost 0 bases, V lost 2 bases, and 2 bases had no gene match. The CDR3 region has the DNA TGCGCCAGCAGCCAACAGGACAGGGGCTCCTACGAGCAGTACTTC. Protein sequence: CASSQQDRGSYEQYF.

V and J are TRBV6-6 and TRBJ2-1, with 9 positions matching TRBD1. The CDR3 spans 16 residues. Trimming at V came to 6 bases and at J to 5 bases, leaving 11 bases not matched to a gene. The V gene's germline CDR1 is MNHNY and CDR2 SVGAGI (reference sequence). The DNA for the CDR3 is TGTGCCAGCAGAACCCCGGGACAGGGAAGAAACAATGAGCAGTTCTTC. This encodes CASRTPGQGRNNEQFF.

The genes are TRBV3-1 (or the pseudogene TRBV3-2) and TRBJ1-2; 9 nucleotides agree with TRBD1. Germline-derived CDR1 and CDR2 are LGHDT and YNNKEL (reference sequence). The CDR3 has 14 amino acids. Germline trimming cut 3 bases from V and 8 bases from J; bases unmatched to any gene: 7. The CDR3 DNA sequence: TGTGCCAGCAGCCAGGGGACAGGGTTAGGAGGCTACACCTTC. Its translation is CASSQGTGLGGYTF.

The V call is TRBV30, the J call TRBJ1-6, with TRBD1 matching 8 bases. V was pared by 8 bases and J by 6 bases, with 6 bases of the junction left unmatched. CDR1 is GTSNPN, CDR2 SVGIG, per germline (reference sequence). This CDR3 is 13 amino acids long. The CDR3 is CARRTGRNSPLHF. The DNA for the CDR3 is TGTGCCAGAAGGACAGGGCGTAATTCACCCCTCCACTTT.

The chain uses TRBV9 and TRBJ1-2; weak D call: TRBD1 (5 bases). CDR3 length: 16 residues. V gave up 0 bases and J gave up 3 bases, with 15 bases separating them. The V gene's germline CDR1 is SGDLS and CDR2 YYNGEE. CDR3 loop: CASSVATGRAYYGYTF. In DNA, the CDR3 is TGTGCCAGCAGCGTAGCTACGGGCAGGGCTTACTATGGCTACACCTTC.

This rearrangement joins TRBV14 to TRBJ1-3; D not resolved. CDR1 is SGHDN and CDR2 is FVKESK in the germline V gene. V shed 5 bases and J shed 2 bases, with 10 bases lying between them. The CDR3 is 14 residues long. Written as DNA, the CDR3 is TGTGCCAGCAGCGAAACAGATACTGGAAACACCATATATTTT. It is translated as CASSETDTGNTIYF.

The chain couples TRBV6-2 or TRBV6-3 to TRBJ2-3; 11 bases line up with TRBD2. This CDR3 comprises 16 residues. V gave up 4 bases and J gave up 5 bases; unmatched junction bases: 8. Germline V lookup: CDR1 MNHEY, CDR2 SVGEGT. The CDR3: CASSWGTSGARDTQYF. CDR3 nucleotides: TGTGCCAGCAGTTGGGGGACTAGCGGCGCCAGAGATACGCAGTATTTT.

This chain connects TRBV7-9 to TRBJ1-6; 8 bases agree with TRBD1. The CDR3 is 15 residues long. Germline trimming cut 5 bases from V and 10 bases from J; bases unmatched to any gene: 10. Germline CDR1 reads SEHNR; CDR2 reads FQNEAQ (reference sequence). The CDR3 here is CASSSRGRRESPLHF. CDR3 DNA: TGTGCCAGCAGCAGCAGGGGGCGCAGGGAATCACCCCTCCACTTT.

This clone was seen once. The V call is TRBV11-2, the J call TRBJ2-1; no clear D. This CDR3 contains 16 residues. V shed 1 base and J shed 0 bases, with 10 bases lying between them. Germline V gene sequence: CDR1 SGHAT, CDR2 FQNNGV. The CDR3 DNA is TGTGCCAGCAGCTTAGTCGATAGGAGCTCCTACAATGAGCAGTTCTTC. Its translation: CASSLVDRSSYNEQFF.

This chain uses TRBV19 with TRBJ2-7, with D perhaps TRBD1 (5 bases). Germline CDR1 and CDR2: LNHDA and SQIVND (reference sequence). This CDR3 is built from 13 residues. V was cut by 4 bases and J by 5 bases, with 12 bases left in between. CDR3: CASSTGRTDEQYF. In DNA form, the CDR3 reads TGTGCCAGTAGTACAGGGCGTACGGACGAGCAGTACTTC.

The chain couples TRBV20-1 to TRBJ2-7; D gene unclear. From germline, CDR1 is DFQATT and CDR2 SNEGSKA (reference sequence). V dropped 3 bases and J dropped 6 bases, with 12 bases sitting between them. The length of the CDR3 is 12 residues. This chain's CDR3 is CSASQPGGEQYF. DNA of the CDR3: TGCAGTGCTAGTCAACCCGGCGGCGAGCAGTACTTC.

Here the CDR3 reads CASSQGTGTYEQYF. The CDR3 DNA is TGTGCCAGCAGCCAAGGGACTGGTACCTACGAGCAGTACTTC. The J gene is TRBJ2-7, the V gene TRBV4-2; a possible D gene is TRBD2 (5 bases). This CDR3 contains 14 residues. V was cut by 1 base and J by 2 bases, with 9 bases left in between. CDR1 LGHNA and CDR2 YNFKEQ come from the germline V gene.

J is TRBJ1-1 and V is TRBV2; 7 positions agree with TRBD1. Unmatched junction bases numbered 7, after V lost 11 bases and J lost 1 base. The CDR3 consists of 13 residues. The germline CDR1 and CDR2 sequences are SNHLY and FYNNEI. For the CDR3, the DNA is TGTGCCGGAAGTAGACAGGGGAACACTGAAGCTTTCTTT. Translation gives CAGSRQGNTEAFF.

This chain joins TRBV27 and TRBJ2-7, with 12 bases aligning to TRBD2. Germline V gene sequence: CDR1 MNHEY, CDR2 SMNVEV (reference sequence). V shed 4 bases and J 6 bases; nucleotides not matched to a gene: 1. CDR3 length equals 13 residues. The CDR3 nucleotides are TGTGCCAGCAGTTCACTAGCGGGGGGCGAGCAGTACTTC. Amino acids: CASSSLAGGEQYF.

The count of this clone is one. This chain uses TRBV6-5 with TRBJ1-5; TRBD1 might be the D (6 bases). There are 13 residues in the CDR3. Trimming stripped 5 bases from V and 5 bases from J, with 10 bases between. CDR1 is MNHEY and CDR2 is SVGAGI in the germline V gene. DNA of the CDR3: TGTGCCAGCAGTAAACAGGGTTATCAGCCCCAGCATTTT. This sequence encodes CASSKQGYQPQHF.

The chain recombines TRBV6-5 with TRBJ2-3, with D tentatively TRBD1 (6 bases). The CDR3 runs 16 residues. V lost 0 bases, J lost 3 bases, and 13 bases lay in between. CDR1 is MNHEY and CDR2 is SVGAGI in the germline V gene. The CDR3, as DNA: TGTGCCAGCAGTTACTCGGCGGCAGGGGCAACAGATACGCAGTATTTT. Its protein product is CASSYSAAGATDTQYF.